These T cell receptor beta chains were read from a single sample in a study of shared clonotypes between healthy human individuals. Method: immunoSEQ multiplex PCR; TCRdb's copy keeps in-frame clones and lacks some. The repertoire has about 1,800,000 clones, about 95% of them found once; the top ten carry 1.2%. The sequencing sample was made of naive CD8+ T cells sorted from blood. The receptors were gathered from a man between 18 and 35 years old in good health. Each CDR3 is given with its conserved first and last residue. Fields, in order: V gene, clone size, J gene, D gene, CDR3 protein, CDR3 DNA. The D gene is left open where the match is weak. Not all rows give a size; the values are once, few, many and, for expanded clones, a class.

TRBV9	NA	TRBJ2-1	NA	CASSDYGEQFF	TGTGCCAGCAGCGATTATGGGGAGCAGTTCTTC
TRBV11-2	once	TRBJ2-1	NA	CASSPQPVEEQFF	TGTGCCAGCAGCCCCCAGCCAGTAGAGGAGCAGTTCTTC
TRBV11-3	NA	TRBJ1-5	NA	CASSLGSGAHSNQPQHF	TGTGCCAGCAGCTTGGGTTCCGGGGCCCATAGCAATCAGCCCCAGCATTTT
TRBV5-1	NA	TRBJ2-7	NA	CASSFGLHYEQYF	TGCGCCAGCAGCTTCGGACTACATTACGAGCAGTACTTC
TRBV30	NA	TRBJ2-7	TRBD2	CAWSVYGTINSYEQYF	TGTGCCTGGAGTGTATACGGGACTATTAACTCCTACGAGCAGTACTTC
TRBV5-6	NA	TRBJ1-6	NA	CASSLDGGNSPLHF	TGTGCCAGCAGCCTGGACGGTGGCAATTCACCCCTCCACTTT
TRBV10-2	once	TRBJ1-1	NA	CATRHSMNTEAFF	TGCGCCACCAGACATTCCATGAACACTGAAGCTTTCTTT
TRBV29-1	NA	TRBJ1-2	TRBD1	CSVTGGASYGYTF	TGCAGCGTGACAGGGGGCGCAAGCTATGGCTACACCTTC
TRBV14	NA	TRBJ1-3	NA	CASSQSGRWSIYF	TGTGCCAGCAGCCAAAGCGGCCGGTGGTCCATATATTTT
TRBV9	NA	TRBJ1-2	NA	CASSTYSNANYGYTF	TGTGCCAGCAGCACTTACTCAAACGCTAACTATGGCTACACCTTC
TRBV7-9	NA	TRBJ1-1	NA	CASSPGRTHEAFF	TGTGCCAGCAGCCCGGGACGGACACACGAAGCTTTCTTT
TRBV4-3	NA	TRBJ2-1	NA	CASSQDRGSYNEQFF	TGCGCCAGCAGCCAAGATCGAGGGTCGTACAATGAGCAGTTCTTC
TRBV6-5	once	TRBJ1-3	NA	CASSYGEGNTIYF	TGTGCCAGCAGCTACGGGGAAGGAAACACCATATATTTT
TRBV28	NA	TRBJ1-4	TRBD1	CASSPQGGNEKLFF	TGTGCCAGCAGCCCGCAGGGGGGTAATGAAAAACTGTTTTTT
TRBV10-2	NA	TRBJ2-7	NA	CASSAGLSYEQYF	TGCGCCAGCAGTGCAGGGCTATCCTACGAGCAGTACTTC
TRBV4-1	once	TRBJ2-7	TRBD2	CASSQVTSGSYEQYF	TGCGCCAGCAGCCAAGTAACTAGCGGGTCCTACGAGCAGTACTTC
TRBV28	once	TRBJ2-5	NA	CASSSTRFQETQYF	TGTGCCAGCAGCTCTACTCGATTCCAAGAGACCCAGTACTTC
TRBV7-7	NA	TRBJ2-2	TRBD2	CASSLGGSTGELFF	TGTGCTAGCAGCTTGGGGGGGAGCACCGGGGAGCTGTTTTTT
TRBV4-1	NA	TRBJ2-7	TRBD1	CASSPQGVNEQYF	TGCGCCAGCAGCCCGCAGGGGGTTAACGAGCAGTACTTC
TRBV6-5	NA	TRBJ1-4	TRBD1	CASSPTGGLDEKLFF	TGTGCCAGCAGCCCTACAGGGGGCCTGGATGAAAAACTGTTTTTT
TRBV5-1	NA	TRBJ1-5	NA	CASSTSRPQHF	TGCGCCAGCAGCACGTCTCGGCCCCAGCATTTT
TRBV10-3	NA	TRBJ2-5	TRBD2	CAIGDYLRETQYF	TGTGCCATCGGGGACTACCTCCGGGAGACCCAGTACTTC
TRBV10-3	NA	TRBJ2-5	NA	CAISESAAQETQYF	TGTGCCATCAGTGAATCGGCAGCCCAAGAGACCCAGTACTTC
TRBV4-1	NA	TRBJ2-7	TRBD2	CASSQRAASGSYEQYF	TGCGCCAGCAGCCAACGGGCAGCTAGCGGCTCCTACGAGCAGTACTTC
TRBV28	NA	TRBJ2-7	TRBD2	CASSFSRGATEQYF	TGTGCCAGCAGTTTCTCGCGGGGGGCCACCGAGCAGTACTTC
TRBV5-5	NA	TRBJ2-7	TRBD1	CASSWGQGIYEQYF	TGTGCCAGCAGCTGGGGACAGGGGATCTACGAGCAGTACTTC
TRBV7-2	NA	TRBJ2-3	NA	CASSLGTASTDTQYF	TGTGCCAGCAGCTTAGGGACAGCCAGCACAGATACGCAGTATTTT
TRBV19	NA	TRBJ1-1	NA	CATKGGWGTEAFF	TGTGCCACCAAAGGGGGATGGGGCACTGAAGCTTTCTTT
TRBV2	NA	TRBJ1-2	NA	CASSEDWFGQNYGYTF	TGTGCCAGCAGCGAGGACTGGTTTGGACAAAACTATGGCTACACCTTC
TRBV4-2	NA	TRBJ2-7	TRBD2	CASSQGRGVVYEQYF	TGTGCCAGCAGCCAAGGTCGGGGGGTGGTTTACGAGCAGTACTTC
TRBV28	NA	TRBJ2-2	NA	CASSLLGPGELFF	TGTGCCAGCAGTTTACTCGGGCCCGGGGAGCTGTTTTTT
TRBV4-2	NA	TRBJ2-3	NA	CASSQVESKPGTDTQYF	TGTGCCAGCAGCCAAGTCGAGTCCAAGCCGGGCACAGATACGCAGTATTTT